These 22 T cell receptor beta chains came from one sample sequenced in a study of CD8 T cells in Susac syndrome. Reverse transcription of about 0.5 to 1 ug RNA was carried out with random hexamers. TCRdb fed the immunoSEQ multiplex PCR reads into MiXCR, producing one record per CDR3 protein. The sample carries approximately 140,000 distinct CDR3 sequences, about 94% recorded once. Source material: CD8+ T cells from PBMCs. The receptors come from a human donor in good health.

The J gene is TRBJ1-2, the V gene TRBV12-3 or TRBV12-4, with TRBD1 identical over 7 bases. The V segment lost 7 bases and the J segment 1 base; nucleotides outside the gene matches: 9. The CDR3 sequence is 15 residues long. CDR3 region: CASTLGTEYNYGYTF. The CDR3 DNA follows: TGTGCCAGCACCCTCGGGACAGAATATAACTATGGCTACACCTTC.

As DNA, the CDR3 is TGTGCCAGCAGCTTCCTTACGGCGAACACTGAAGCTTTCTTT. The encoded protein is CASSFLTANTEAFF. This chain uses TRBV27 with TRBJ1-1; D remains unclear. From germline, CDR1 is MNHEY and CDR2 SMNVEV (reference sequence). Trimming shortened V by 6 bases and J by 1 base, and 12 bases separated the two germline ends. This CDR3 is built from 14 residues.

The chain's CDR3 is CASTMGSSYNEQFF. The CDR3 nucleotides read TGTGCCAGTACTATGGGTAGCTCCTACAATGAGCAGTTCTTC. The rearrangement joins TRBV19 to TRBJ2-1; D is unclear. The germline V gene encodes CDR1 LNHDA and CDR2 SQIVND (reference sequence). There are 14 residues in the CDR3. Trimming cost V 7 bases and J 0 bases, with 10 bases left between them.

The V call is TRBV20-1, the J call TRBJ2-7, with TRBD2 matching over 12 bases. CDR1 and CDR2 (germline): DFQATT, SNEGSKA (reference sequence). The CDR3 consists of 16 residues. V lost 5 bases to trimming and J lost 0 bases; unmatched junction nucleotides: 8. CDR3 nucleotide sequence: TGCAGTGCTCCGACTAGCGGGAGACTGAACTCCTACGAGCAGTACTTC. It is translated as CSAPTSGRLNSYEQYF.

The chain uses TRBV15 and TRBJ1-5; D is perhaps TRBD1 (5 bases). Germline lookup yields CDR1 LNHNV and CDR2 YYDKDF (reference sequence). There are 20 residues in the CDR3. Trimming shortened V by 0 bases and J by 1 base, and 22 bases separated the two germline ends. Here the CDR3 reads CATSRDSQLGGIGSNQPQHF. In nucleotides, the CDR3 is TGTGCCACCAGCAGAGATTCGCAACTGGGGGGGATAGGAAGCAATCAGCCCCAGCATTTT.

The J gene is TRBJ1-2, the V gene TRBV14; D call uncertain. Trimming pared 1 base from V and 8 bases from J, leaving 8 bases between. This CDR3 contains 12 residues. Germline V gene sequence: CDR1 SGHDN, CDR2 FVKESK. The CDR3 loop is CASSQGLGGYTF. CDR3 bases: TGTGCCAGCAGCCAAGGTTTGGGAGGCTACACCTTC.

The chain employs TRBV4-1 and TRBJ2-1, with TRBD2 matching over 10 bases. Trimming removed 5 bases from V and 8 bases from J; junction bases left unmatched: 6. Germline V gene data show CDR1 as MGHRA and CDR2 as YSYEKL. This CDR3 has 14 residues. In DNA, the CDR3 is TGCGCCAGCAGCAAACCCAGCGGGAGGGATGAGCAGTTCTTC. Translated: CASSKPSGRDEQFF.

This chain links TRBV28 with TRBJ2-7; D is perhaps TRBD1 or TRBD2 (5 bases each). There are 16 residues in the CDR3. In germline, CDR1 is MDHEN, CDR2 SYDVKM. With 5 bases removed from V and 0 bases from J, the gap between germline ends came to 17 bases. The CDR3 DNA reads TGTGCCAGCAGTCAGCTATCGGGGCAGGGCTCCTACGAGCAGTACTTC. The encoded protein is CASSQLSGQGSYEQYF.

The chain is built from TRBV27 and TRBJ2-1; D gene ambiguous. The V gene's germline CDR1 is MNHEY and CDR2 SMNVEV (reference sequence). The CDR3 is 17 amino acids. Trimming pared 3 bases from V and 4 bases from J, leaving 19 bases between. This CDR3 is CASSFTAPPLQYNEQFF. CDR3 bases: TGTGCCAGCAGTTTTACGGCGCCGCCGCTCCAGTACAATGAGCAGTTCTTC.

DNA for the CDR3: TGTGCCAGCAGTTACGTCGGGCCCTTTTACAATGAGCAGTTCTTC. Amino acid sequence: CASSYVGPFYNEQFF. The chain carries TRBV6-5 and TRBJ2-1; D gene ambiguous. The V gene lost 2 bases and the J gene lost 4 bases, with 12 bases spanning the gap. In germline, CDR1 is MNHEY, CDR2 SVGAGI. The CDR3 totals 15 residues.

In its sample, this clonotype was seen once. The V and J genes are TRBV30 and TRBJ2-1, with D possibly TRBD2 on 5 matching bases. Germline CDR1 GTSNPN, CDR2 SVGIG (reference sequence). This CDR3 comprises 14 residues. V shed 1 base and J shed 9 bases, with 16 bases lying between them. The CDR3 here is CAWSDSVGQIEQFF. CDR3 sequence (DNA): TGTGCCTGGAGTGATAGCGTCGGGCAGATTGAGCAGTTCTTC.

This chain joins TRBV12-3 or TRBV12-4 and TRBJ2-3; the D is unclear. The CDR3 length is 13 residues. Between the trimmed V and J ends, which lost 6 bases and 5 bases, there was a span of 12 bases. The CDR3 DNA is TGTGCCAGCAGCCCCCCTCCGGGAGATACGCAGTATTTT. Its protein is CASSPPPGDTQYF.

The genes are TRBV20-1 and TRBJ2-7, with D perhaps matching TRBD2 (5 bases). This CDR3 is built from 17 residues. Trimming removed 0 bases from V and 0 bases from J, with 18 bases in between. Germline V gene lookup returns CDR1 DFQATT and CDR2 SNEGSKA (reference sequence). The CDR3 sequence is CSARDHLERSNSYEQYF. CDR3 in DNA: TGCAGTGCTAGAGATCACTTGGAGCGGTCGAACTCCTACGAGCAGTACTTC.

In its sample, this clonotype was seen once. V is TRBV29-1 and J is TRBJ1-5, with unresolved D. Trimming took 3 bases from V and 3 from J, leaving 9 bases between them. The CDR3 runs to 13 residues. Germline values: CDR1 SQVTM, CDR2 ANQGSEA. The DNA for the CDR3 is TGCAGCGTTGAGCCCACCCACAATCAGCCCCAGCATTTT. Translated, it gives CSVEPTHNQPQHF.

The chain links TRBV14 to TRBJ2-4; D is uncertain. The CDR3 covers 18 residues. Germline CDR1 reads SGHDN; CDR2 reads FVKESK. The germline V and J ends were trimmed by 4 bases and 0 bases, with 19 bases remaining between them. This CDR3 is CASSRTADRLRAKNIQYF. CDR3 nucleotides: TGTGCCAGCAGCCGAACGGCGGACCGTTTGAGAGCCAAAAACATTCAGTACTTC.

The chain has TRBV9 and TRBJ2-5; D remains ambiguous. The CDR3 has 13 residues. Germline assignment: CDR1 SGDLS and CDR2 YYNGEE. V lost 0 bases, J lost 5 bases, and 8 bases lay in between. CDR3 region: CASSVEDIETQYF. The CDR3 DNA reads as TGTGCCAGCAGCGTAGAAGATATTGAGACCCAGTACTTC.

The rearrangement joins TRBV4-1 to TRBJ2-1; no firm D call. V lost 1 base to trimming and J lost 5 bases, with 12 bases between them. CDR1 and CDR2 (germline): MGHRA, YSYEKL. This CDR3 has 15 amino acids. CDR3 residues: CASSQGRGGNNEQFF. CDR3 nucleotides: TGCGCCAGCAGCCAAGGACGAGGCGGCAACAATGAGCAGTTCTTC.

The chain links TRBV6-6 to TRBJ2-1; D remains unclear. Germline V lookup: CDR1 MNHNY, CDR2 SVGAGI (reference sequence). Between the trimmed V and J ends, which lost 4 bases and 0 bases, there was a span of 7 bases. This CDR3 contains 14 residues. The CDR3, as DNA: TGTGCCAGCAGTTGGCCGAGCTCCTACAATGAGCAGTTCTTC. This translates into CASSWPSSYNEQFF.

V gene TRBV25-1 combines with J gene TRBJ1-1, with 9 bases matching TRBD1. The V gene's germline CDR1 is MGHDK and CDR2 SYGVNS. V lost 4 bases and J lost 8; bases outside the gene matches: 8. The CDR3 is made up of 14 amino acids. The CDR3 nucleotides are TGTGCCAGCAGTGGGACAGGGGAACTTGTAGAAGCTTTCTTT. Protein: CASSGTGELVEAFF.

The chain employs TRBV20-1 and TRBJ2-7; 8 nucleotides align to TRBD2. Unmatched junction bases numbered 9, after V lost 6 bases and J lost 2 bases. CDR3 length: 14 residues. CDR1 DFQATT and CDR2 SNEGSKA come from the germline V gene (reference sequence). CDR3 amino acids: CSANKLAETYEQYF. The DNA for the CDR3 is TGCAGTGCCAACAAACTAGCGGAAACCTACGAGCAGTACTTC.

CDR3 residues: CASSQFWLVGTGELFF. The CDR3 region has the DNA TGTGCCAGCAGCCAGTTCTGGCTAGTGGGCACCGGGGAGCTGTTTTTT. The chain couples TRBV4-2 to TRBJ2-2, with D unresolved. The V end was cut by 3 bases, the J end by 4 bases, with 15 bases between. Germline V gene data show CDR1 as LGHNA and CDR2 as YNFKEQ. This CDR3 contains 16 residues.

The gene calls are TRBV6-2 or TRBV6-3 and TRBJ2-7, with D possibly called TRBD1 or TRBD2 (5 bases each). The length of the CDR3 is 13 residues. The germline CDR1 and CDR2 sequences are MNHEY and SVGEGT. Deletions cut 5 bases from V and 2 bases from J, with 10 bases between. CDR3 nucleotide sequence: TGTGCCAGCAGTGGGGACCCAGCCTACGAGCAGTACTTC. This translates into CASSGDPAYEQYF.